This is a list of T cell receptor beta chains from one sample in a study of T cell changes during pregnancy in multiple sclerosis. Produced via immunoSEQ multiplex PCR; TCRdb's table is partial and in-frame only. The sample lists tens of thousands of clones; 90% to 95% were seen once. The sequencing here drew on peripheral blood, taken after pregnancy. These receptors came from a female donor with multiple sclerosis, enrolled in a pregnancy study. Each CDR3 is given with its conserved first and last residue. A D gene is named only where the DNA matches it firmly. The listing skips clone size in some rows; elsewhere it reads once, few, many or a size class.

CDR3aa,CDR3nt,abundance,v_gene,j_gene,d_gene
CASIPDRGGNTEAFF,TGTGCCAGCATCCCGGACAGGGGAGGGAACACTGAAGCTTTCTTT,once,TRBV5-4,TRBJ1-1,TRBD1
CSVGQAPSYEQYF,TGCAGCGTTGGACAAGCCCCTTCCTACGAGCAGTACTTC,-,TRBV29-1,TRBJ2-7,-
CASTWGQGEFFF,TGTGCCAGCACCTGGGGGCAGGGGGAATTTTTCTTT,once,TRBV5-6,TRBJ1-1,TRBD1
CASSLSRGARGNEQFF,TGTGCCAGCAGCTTAAGCCGGGGGGCGCGGGGAAATGAGCAGTTCTTC,-,TRBV7-2,TRBJ2-1,-
CASSLALQYLMNTEAFF,TGTGCTAGCAGCTTAGCGCTGCAGTACCTCATGAACACTGAAGCTTTCTTT,-,TRBV7-7,TRBJ1-1,-
CASERVDRGSATNEKLFF,TGTGCCAGCGAAAGGGTGGACAGGGGAAGTGCAACTAATGAAAAACTGTTTTTT,-,TRBV2,TRBJ1-4,TRBD1
CASSPTDRLNEKLFF,TGTGCCAGCAGCCCGACCGACAGATTAAATGAAAAACTGTTTTTT,-,TRBV7-6,TRBJ1-4,-
CASSQLIPGQGQNIQYF,TGTGCCAGCAGCCAACTTATACCCGGACAGGGACAAAACATTCAGTACTTC,-,TRBV2,TRBJ2-4,TRBD1
CASSRRTGEVLNYGYTF,TGCGCCAGCAGCCGTCGGACAGGGGAAGTTTTGAACTATGGCTACACCTTC,-,TRBV5-1,TRBJ1-2,TRBD1
CASSREYRQGATGELFF,TGCGCCAGCAGCCGCGAATATCGGCAGGGGGCCACCGGGGAGCTGTTTTTT,-,TRBV4-3,TRBJ2-2,TRBD1
CASSRQDREGEKLFF,TGTGCCAGCAGCCGACAGGACAGGGAAGGTGAAAAACTGTTTTTT,-,TRBV4-2,TRBJ1-4,TRBD1
CASSLGATEAFF,TGTGCCAGCAGCCTTGGGGCCACTGAAGCTTTCTTT,-,TRBV25-1,TRBJ1-1,-
CASSTREGRSNQPQHF,TGTGCCAGTAGTACCAGGGAAGGGAGGAGCAATCAGCCCCAGCATTTT,-,TRBV19,TRBJ1-5,-
CASSPRLAGGSDTQYF,TGTGCCAGCAGCCCCAGACTAGCGGGGGGGTCAGATACGCAGTATTTT,-,TRBV4-2,TRBJ2-3,TRBD2
CARSFGQWNQPQHF,TGTGCCAGAAGTTTTGGACAGTGGAATCAGCCCCAGCATTTT,-,TRBV5-3,TRBJ1-5,-
CASSVTEGQSVLYGYTF,TGTGCCAGCAGTGTAACTGAGGGACAGTCGGTTCTCTATGGCTACACCTTC,-,TRBV2,TRBJ1-2,TRBD1
CASSQKAGGYTDTQYF,TGTGCCAGCAGCCAAAAAGCGGGGGGCTACACAGATACGCAGTATTTT,-,TRBV4-2,TRBJ2-3,TRBD2
CASSATSGGLYEQYF,TGCGCCAGCAGTGCGACTAGCGGGGGGCTCTACGAGCAGTACTTC,-,TRBV10-2,TRBJ2-7,TRBD2
CATSRGTGPSGAYF,TGTGCCACCAGCAGAGGAACAGGGCCAAGCGGGGCGTATTTT,-,TRBV15,TRBJ2-3,-
CASSLREGEKLFF,TGTGCCAGCTCACTACGGGAGGGTGAAAAACTGTTTTTT,-,TRBV18,TRBJ1-4,-
CASSRLPGDSLYEQYF,TGCGCCAGCAGCCGCCTGCCAGGGGACAGTCTCTACGAGCAGTACTTC,-,TRBV4-3,TRBJ2-7,TRBD1
CASSPTGDSYYGYTF,TGTGCCAGCAGCCCTACAGGGGACTCGTACTATGGCTACACCTTC,-,TRBV11-2,TRBJ1-2,TRBD1
CASSLIGRLAGGADTQYF,TGTGCCAGCAGCTTGATCGGGCGACTAGCGGGGGGAGCAGATACGCAGTATTTT,-,TRBV5-4,TRBJ2-3,TRBD2
CASSQDPMGGDYTF,TGTGCCAGCAGCCAAGATCCGATGGGGGGGGACTACACCTTC,-,TRBV14,TRBJ1-2,-
CASSLAGRNYEQYF,TGTGCCAGCAGCTTAGCGGGCAGAAACTACGAGCAGTACTTC,-,TRBV7-2,TRBJ2-7,-